This T cell receptor beta chain was identified in a study of blood T cell repertoires in COVID-19. Whole-study context: In each case, the material was cDNA or gDNA derived from T cells, B-cell-depleted T cells, or PBMCs.

Authors' analysis steps: Amplifying reference gene primers gave estimates of nucleated cell counts. Repertoires were generated with immunoSEQ multiplex PCR, while TCRdb's copy carries only in-frame clones and drops some. V and J calls and clone size are copied from that table; D and trimming were computed from the DNA. Among tens of thousands of clones listed, around 88% were seen once. This TCR derives from a woman older than 75 with acute or convalescent COVID-19. The sample consisted of peripheral blood.

CDR3 DNA sequence: TGTGCCAGCAGCAAATCCGGGACAGGGGGATCCCAAGAGACCCAGTACTTC. It encodes CASSKSGTGGSQETQYF. V and J are TRBV7-9 and TRBJ2-5, with 11 bases that match TRBD1. The CDR3 spans 17 residues. Trimming at V came to 5 bases and at J to 1 base, leaving 9 bases not matched to a gene. The germline V gene encodes CDR1 SEHNR and CDR2 FQNEAQ (reference sequence). The full variable domain, its missing parts supplied by reference TRBV7-9 and TRBJ2-5, is DTGVSQNPRHKITKRGQNVTFRCDPISEHNRLYWYRQTLGQGPEFLTYFQNEAQLEKSRLLSDRFSAERPKGSFSTLEIQRTEQGDSAMYLCASSKSGTGGSQETQYFGPGTRLLVL.